The table lists the clone carrying this T cell receptor (beta chain) with a few counts. Its antigen is not known. The data belong to a study of CD8+ T cells in alopecia areata. It was for about five patients that CD4+ cells were sorted into CD25+CD127- cells. As part of sample collection, lesional scalp punch biopsies and peripheral blood were taken from alopecia areata patients. It was from PBMCs that CD4+ and CD8+ T cells were sorted. Germline values: CDR1 SGHTA, CDR2 FQGTGA. V was pared by 1 base and J by 6 bases, with 4 bases of the junction left unmatched. The CDR3 consists of 14 residues. Study-level results: Patients shared TCRs less clearly than mice did, possibly for HLA-related reasons. Tissue-resident alphabeta T cells belonging to normal skin likewise get sequenced within scalp specimens.

Once RNA had been extracted, it was reverse transcribed into cDNA to act as the sequencing template. Repertoires were generated with immunoSEQ multiplex PCR, while TCRdb's copy carries only in-frame clones and drops some. Among 37,000 or so clones, less than 55% were seen once, and the ten largest hold about 1.7%. This sequence was found in a human donor with alopecia areata. Source material: CD4+ Tregs sorted from blood. The V call is TRBV7-3, the J call TRBJ2-7; TRBD2 matches at 9 bases. The CDR3, as DNA: TGTGCCAGCAGCTTAAGTGGGACTAGCAGCGAGCAGTACTTC. Translation: CASSLSGTSSEQYF.